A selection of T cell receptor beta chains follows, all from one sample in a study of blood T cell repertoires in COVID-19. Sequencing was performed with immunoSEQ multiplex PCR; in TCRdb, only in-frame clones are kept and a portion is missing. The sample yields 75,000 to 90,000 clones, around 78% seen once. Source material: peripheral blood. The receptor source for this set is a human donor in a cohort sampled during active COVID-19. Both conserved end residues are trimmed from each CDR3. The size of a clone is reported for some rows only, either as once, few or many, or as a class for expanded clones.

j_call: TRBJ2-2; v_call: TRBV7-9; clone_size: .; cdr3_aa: ASSSIGAGELF
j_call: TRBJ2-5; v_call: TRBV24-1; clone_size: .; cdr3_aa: ATSRGGVETQY
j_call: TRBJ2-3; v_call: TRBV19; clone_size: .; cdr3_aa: ASSIRRTSTDTQY
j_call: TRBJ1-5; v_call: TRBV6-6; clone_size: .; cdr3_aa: ASRTGGEFQPQH
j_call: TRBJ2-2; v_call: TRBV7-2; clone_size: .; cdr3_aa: ASSQTPGGHTGELF
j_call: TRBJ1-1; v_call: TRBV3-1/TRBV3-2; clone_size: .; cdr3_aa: ASSQVGGTEAF
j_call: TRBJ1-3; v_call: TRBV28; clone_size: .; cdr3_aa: ASSSSGLTSGNTIY
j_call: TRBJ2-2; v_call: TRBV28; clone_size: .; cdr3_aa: ASRRTPNTGELF
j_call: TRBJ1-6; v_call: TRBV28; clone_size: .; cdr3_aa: ASSPPVSPLH
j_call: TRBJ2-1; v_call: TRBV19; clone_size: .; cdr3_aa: ASSLTPYNEQF
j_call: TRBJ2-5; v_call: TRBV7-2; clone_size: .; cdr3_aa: ASSLVWASGGVQTQY
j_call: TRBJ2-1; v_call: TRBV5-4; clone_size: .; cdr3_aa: ASSLEADSYNEQF
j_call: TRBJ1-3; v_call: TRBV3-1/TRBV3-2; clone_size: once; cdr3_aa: ASSQVQGAKNTIY
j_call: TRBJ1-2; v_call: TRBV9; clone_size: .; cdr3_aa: ASSGRDRGRYGYT
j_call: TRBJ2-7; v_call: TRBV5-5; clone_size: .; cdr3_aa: ASSLAPRTGYYEQY
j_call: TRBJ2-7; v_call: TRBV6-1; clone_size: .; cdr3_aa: ASSDRLDSYEQY
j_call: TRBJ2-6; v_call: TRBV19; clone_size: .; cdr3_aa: ASSISFGGVGANVLT
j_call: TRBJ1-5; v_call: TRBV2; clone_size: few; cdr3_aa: ASSEWAPPQH
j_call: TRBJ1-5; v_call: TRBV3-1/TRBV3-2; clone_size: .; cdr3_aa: ASSQDWTGQGDQPQH
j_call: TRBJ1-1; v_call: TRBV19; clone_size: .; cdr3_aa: ASSIAAMNTEAF
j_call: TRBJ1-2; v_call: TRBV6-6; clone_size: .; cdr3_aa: ASRAIQAGYGYT
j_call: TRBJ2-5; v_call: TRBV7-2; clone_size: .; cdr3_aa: ASSLDEVQTQY
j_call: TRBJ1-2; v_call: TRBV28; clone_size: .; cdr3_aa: AVLDRRNYGYT
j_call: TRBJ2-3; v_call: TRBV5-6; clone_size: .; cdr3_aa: ASSSISGLATDTQY
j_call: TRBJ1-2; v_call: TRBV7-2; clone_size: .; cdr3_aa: ASSLTGRGYT
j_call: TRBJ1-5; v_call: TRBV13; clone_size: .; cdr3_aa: ASSLGQGIAQPQH
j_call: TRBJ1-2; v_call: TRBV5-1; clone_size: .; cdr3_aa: ASSSQGDPNYGYT
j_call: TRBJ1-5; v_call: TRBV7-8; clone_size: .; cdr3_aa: ASSAGTGRNQPQH
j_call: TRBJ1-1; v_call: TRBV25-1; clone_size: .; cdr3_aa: ASSYLGRDTEAF
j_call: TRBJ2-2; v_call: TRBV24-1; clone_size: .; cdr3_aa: ATSDPRQGLSGELF
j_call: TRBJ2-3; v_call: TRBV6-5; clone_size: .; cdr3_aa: ASNVASGMGTQY
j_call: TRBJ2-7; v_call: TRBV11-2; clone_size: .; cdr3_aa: ASSLGLVYTYEQY
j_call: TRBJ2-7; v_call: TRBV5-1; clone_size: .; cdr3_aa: ASSLDRGIMDEQY
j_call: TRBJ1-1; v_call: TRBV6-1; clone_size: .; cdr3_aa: ASSEVGSGVTEAF
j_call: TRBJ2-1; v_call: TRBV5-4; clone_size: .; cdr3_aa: ASSPGTSGRDNEQF
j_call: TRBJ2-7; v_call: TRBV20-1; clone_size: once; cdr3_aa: SARSSYEQY
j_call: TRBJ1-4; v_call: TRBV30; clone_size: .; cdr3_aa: AWRQGFAEKLF
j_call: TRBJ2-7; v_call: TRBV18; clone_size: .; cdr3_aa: ASSLYTEYEQY
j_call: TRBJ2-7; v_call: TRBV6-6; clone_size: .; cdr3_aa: ASTGGLAGVRQY
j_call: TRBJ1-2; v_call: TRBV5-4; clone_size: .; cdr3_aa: ASSLRQGESYGYT
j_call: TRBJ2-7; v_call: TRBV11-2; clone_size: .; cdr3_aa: ASSLDPSGAYEQY
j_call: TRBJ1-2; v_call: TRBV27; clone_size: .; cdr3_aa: ASSTWTGGNYGYT
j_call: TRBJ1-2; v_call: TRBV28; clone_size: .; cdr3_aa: ASSIQGNYGYT
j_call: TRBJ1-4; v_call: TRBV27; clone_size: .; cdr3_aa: ASSWDRGGEKLF
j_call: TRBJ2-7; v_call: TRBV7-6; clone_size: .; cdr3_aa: ASSFGLEQY
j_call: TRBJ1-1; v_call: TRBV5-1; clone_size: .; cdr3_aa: ASSLGPGLDTEAF
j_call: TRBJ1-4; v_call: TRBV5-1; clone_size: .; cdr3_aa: ASSLWGTATNEKLF
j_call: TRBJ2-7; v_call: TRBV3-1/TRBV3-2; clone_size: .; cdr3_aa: ASSQADAAAYEQY
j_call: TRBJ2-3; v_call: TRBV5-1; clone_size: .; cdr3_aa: ASSLGGTSGSTDTQY
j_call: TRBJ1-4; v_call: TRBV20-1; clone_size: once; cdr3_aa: SASGRTETTNEKLF